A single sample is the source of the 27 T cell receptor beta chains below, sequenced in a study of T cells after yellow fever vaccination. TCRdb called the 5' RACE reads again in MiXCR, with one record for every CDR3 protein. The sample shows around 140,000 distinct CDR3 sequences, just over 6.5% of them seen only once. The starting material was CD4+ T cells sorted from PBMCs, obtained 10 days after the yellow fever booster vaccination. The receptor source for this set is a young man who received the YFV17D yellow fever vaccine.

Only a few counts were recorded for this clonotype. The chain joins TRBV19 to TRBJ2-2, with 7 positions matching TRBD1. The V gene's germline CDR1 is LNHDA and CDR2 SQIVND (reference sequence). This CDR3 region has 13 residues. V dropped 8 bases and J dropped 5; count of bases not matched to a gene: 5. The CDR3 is CASARGRTGELFF. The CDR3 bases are TGTGCCAGTGCAAGGGGGCGGACCGGGGAGCTGTTTTTT.

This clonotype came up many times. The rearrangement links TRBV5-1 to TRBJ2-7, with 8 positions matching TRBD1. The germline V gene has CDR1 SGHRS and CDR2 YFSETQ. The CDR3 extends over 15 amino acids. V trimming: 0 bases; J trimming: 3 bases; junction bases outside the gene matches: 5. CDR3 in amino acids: CASSLETGESYEQYF. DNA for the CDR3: TGCGCCAGCAGCTTGGAGACAGGGGAGAGCTACGAGCAGTACTTC.

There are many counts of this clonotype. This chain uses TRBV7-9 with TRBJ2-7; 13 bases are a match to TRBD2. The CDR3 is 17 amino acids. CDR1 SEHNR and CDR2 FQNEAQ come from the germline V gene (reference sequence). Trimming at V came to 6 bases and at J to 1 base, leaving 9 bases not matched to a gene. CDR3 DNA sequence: TGTGCCAGCAGTGGACTAGCGGGAGAGGGAGGATCCTACGAGCAGTACTTC. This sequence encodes CASSGLAGEGGSYEQYF.

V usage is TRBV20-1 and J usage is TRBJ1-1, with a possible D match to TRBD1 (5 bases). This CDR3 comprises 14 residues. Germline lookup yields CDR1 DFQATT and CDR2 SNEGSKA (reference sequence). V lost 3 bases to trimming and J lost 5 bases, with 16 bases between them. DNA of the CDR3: TGCAGTGCTAGTAAAGGACATCGAACTACTGAAGCTTTCTTT. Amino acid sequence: CSASKGHRTTEAFF.

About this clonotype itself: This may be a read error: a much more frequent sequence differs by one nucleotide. The CDR3 DNA reads as TGTGCCAGCAGCGCAGGAACGAATCCCGGGGCAGGGTTTTACAATGAGCAGTTCTTC. Translating gives CASSAGTNPGAGFYNEQFF. The chain employs TRBV5-6 and TRBJ2-1; D assignment may be TRBD1 or TRBD2 (5 bases each). Trimming removed 4 bases from V and 4 bases from J, with 27 bases in between. The germline gives CDR1 SGHDT, CDR2 YYEEEE. The CDR3 runs 19 residues. Combining the CDR3 with reference TRBV5-6 and TRBJ2-1 gives the whole variable domain DAGVTQSPTHLIKTRGQQVTLRCSPKSGHDTVSWYQQALGQGPQFIFQYYEEEERQRGNFPDRFSGHQFPNYSSELNVNALLLGDSALYLCASSAGTNPGAGFYNEQFFGPGTRLTVL.

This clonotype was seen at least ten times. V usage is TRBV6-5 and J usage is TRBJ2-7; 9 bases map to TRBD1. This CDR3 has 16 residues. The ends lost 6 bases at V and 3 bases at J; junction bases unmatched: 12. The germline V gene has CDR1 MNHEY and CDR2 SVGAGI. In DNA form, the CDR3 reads TGTGCCAGCAGCTTCCACCAGGGACAGGGTGGCTACGAGCAGTACTTC. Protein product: CASSFHQGQGGYEQYF.

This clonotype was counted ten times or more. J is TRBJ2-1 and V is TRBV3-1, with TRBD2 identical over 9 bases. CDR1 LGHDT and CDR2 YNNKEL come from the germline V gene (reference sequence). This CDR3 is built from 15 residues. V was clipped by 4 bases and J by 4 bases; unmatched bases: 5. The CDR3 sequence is CASSRGTSGYNEQFF. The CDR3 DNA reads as TGTGCCAGCAGCCGGGGAACTAGCGGGTACAATGAGCAGTTCTTC.

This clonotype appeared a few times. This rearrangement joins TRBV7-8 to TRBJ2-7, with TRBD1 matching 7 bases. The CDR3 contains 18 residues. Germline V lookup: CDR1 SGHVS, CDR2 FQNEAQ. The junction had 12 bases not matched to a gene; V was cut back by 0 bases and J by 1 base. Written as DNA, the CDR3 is TGTGCCAGCAGCTTAGCGCCGATCTCCAGGACAGGTTCCTACGAGCAGTACTTC. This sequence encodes CASSLAPISRTGSYEQYF.

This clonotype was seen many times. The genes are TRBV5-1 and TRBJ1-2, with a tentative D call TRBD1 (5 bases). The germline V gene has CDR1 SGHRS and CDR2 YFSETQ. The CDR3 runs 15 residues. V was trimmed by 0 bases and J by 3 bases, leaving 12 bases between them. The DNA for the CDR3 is TGCGCCAGCAGCTTGGGTGGGGCCTGGGACTATGGCTACACCTTC. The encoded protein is CASSLGGAWDYGYTF.

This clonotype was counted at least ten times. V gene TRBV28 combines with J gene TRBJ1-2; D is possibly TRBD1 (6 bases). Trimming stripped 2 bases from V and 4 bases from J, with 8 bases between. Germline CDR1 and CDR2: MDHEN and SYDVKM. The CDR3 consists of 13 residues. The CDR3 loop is CASSLAGAYGYTF. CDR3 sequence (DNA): TGTGCCAGCAGTTTAGCAGGGGCCTATGGCTACACCTTC.

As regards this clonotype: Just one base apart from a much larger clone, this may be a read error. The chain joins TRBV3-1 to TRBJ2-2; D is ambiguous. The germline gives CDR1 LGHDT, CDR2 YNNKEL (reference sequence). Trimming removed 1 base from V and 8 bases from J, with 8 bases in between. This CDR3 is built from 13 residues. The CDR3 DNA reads TGTGCCAGCAGCCAAGGGTATAGGGGGGAGCTGTTTTTT. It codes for CASSQGYRGELFF.

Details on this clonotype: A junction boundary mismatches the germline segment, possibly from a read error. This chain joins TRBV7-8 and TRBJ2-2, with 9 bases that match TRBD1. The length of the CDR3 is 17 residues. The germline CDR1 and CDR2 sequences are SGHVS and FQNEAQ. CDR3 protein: CAISSSPGTGLTGELFF. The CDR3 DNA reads TGTGCCATCAGCTCCTCCCCCGGGACAGGGTTGACCGGGGAGCTGTTTTTT. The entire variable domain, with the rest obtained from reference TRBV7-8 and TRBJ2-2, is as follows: GAGVSQSPRYKVAKRGQDVALRCDPISGHVSLFWYQQALGQGPEFLTYFQNEAQLDKSGLPSDRFFAERPEGSVSTLKIQRTQQEDSAVYLCAISSSPGTGLTGELFFGEGSRLTVL.

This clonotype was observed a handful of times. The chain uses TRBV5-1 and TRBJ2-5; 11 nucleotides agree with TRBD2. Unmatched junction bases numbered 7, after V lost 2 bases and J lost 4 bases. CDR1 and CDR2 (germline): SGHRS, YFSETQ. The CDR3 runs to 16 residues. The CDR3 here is CASSLGSTSGRETQYF. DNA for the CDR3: TGCGCCAGCAGCTTAGGTTCCACTAGCGGGAGAGAGACCCAGTACTTC.

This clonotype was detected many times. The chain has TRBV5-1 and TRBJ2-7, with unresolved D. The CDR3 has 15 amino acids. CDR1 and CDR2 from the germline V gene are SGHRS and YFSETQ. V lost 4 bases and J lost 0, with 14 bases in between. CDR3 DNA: TGCGCCAGCAGCCCTTCTCCAGGTAGCTCCTACGAGCAGTACTTC. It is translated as CASSPSPGSSYEQYF. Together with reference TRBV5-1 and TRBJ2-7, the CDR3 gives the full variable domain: KAGVTQTPRYLIKTRGQQVTLSCSPISGHRSVSWYQQTPGQGLQFLFEYFSETQRNKGNFPGRFSGRQFSNSRSEMNVSTLELGDSALYLCASSPSPGSSYEQYFGPGTRLTVT.

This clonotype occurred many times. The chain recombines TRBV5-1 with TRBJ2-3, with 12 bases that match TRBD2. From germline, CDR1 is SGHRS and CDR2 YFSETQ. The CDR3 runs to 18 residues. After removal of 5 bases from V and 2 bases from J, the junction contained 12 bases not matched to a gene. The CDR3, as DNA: TGCGCCAGCAGGTTGACTAGCGGGAGAGGTCGGGCCACAGATACGCAGTATTTT. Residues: CASRLTSGRGRATDTQYF.

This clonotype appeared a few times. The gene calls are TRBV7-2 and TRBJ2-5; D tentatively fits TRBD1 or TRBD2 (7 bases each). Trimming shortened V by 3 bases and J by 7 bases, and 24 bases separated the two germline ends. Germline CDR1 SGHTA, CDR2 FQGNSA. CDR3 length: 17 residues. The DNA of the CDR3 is TGTGCCAGCAGCTTCGATGGGGGGGGGACAGCCCGGGGGACCCAGTACTTC. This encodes CASSFDGGGTARGTQYF.

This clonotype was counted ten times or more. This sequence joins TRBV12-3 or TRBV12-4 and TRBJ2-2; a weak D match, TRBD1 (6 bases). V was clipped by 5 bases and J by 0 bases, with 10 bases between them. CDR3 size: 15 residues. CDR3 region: CASSRGQTNTGELFF. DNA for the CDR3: TGTGCCAGCAGTAGGGGACAAACGAACACCGGGGAGCTGTTTTTT.

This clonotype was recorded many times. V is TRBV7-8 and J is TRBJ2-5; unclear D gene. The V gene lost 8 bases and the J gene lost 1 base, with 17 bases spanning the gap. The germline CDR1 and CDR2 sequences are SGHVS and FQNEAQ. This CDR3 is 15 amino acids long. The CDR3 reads CASVGTVLFQETQYF. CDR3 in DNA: TGTGCCAGCGTAGGAACAGTGCTCTTCCAAGAGACCCAGTACTTC.

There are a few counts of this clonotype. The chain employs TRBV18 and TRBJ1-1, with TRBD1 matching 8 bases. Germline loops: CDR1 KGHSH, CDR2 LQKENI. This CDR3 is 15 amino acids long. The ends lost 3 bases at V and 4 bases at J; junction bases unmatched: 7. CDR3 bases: TGTGCCAGCTCACCGAACCAGGGGGCGAGCACTGAAGCTTTCTTT. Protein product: CASSPNQGASTEAFF. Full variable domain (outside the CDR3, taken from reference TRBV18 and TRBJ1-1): NAGVMQNPRHLVRRRGQEARLRCSPMKGHSHVYWYRQLPEEGLKFMVYLQKENIIDESGMPKERFSAEFPKEGPSILRIQQVVRGDSAAYFCASSPNQGASTEAFFGQGTRLTVV.

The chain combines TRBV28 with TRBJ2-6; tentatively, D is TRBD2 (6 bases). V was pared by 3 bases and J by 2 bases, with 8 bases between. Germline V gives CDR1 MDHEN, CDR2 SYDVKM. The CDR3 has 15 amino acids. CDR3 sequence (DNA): TGTGCCAGCAGTTTGGAGGGCCCTGGGGCCAACGTCCTGACTTTC. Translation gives CASSLEGPGANVLTF.

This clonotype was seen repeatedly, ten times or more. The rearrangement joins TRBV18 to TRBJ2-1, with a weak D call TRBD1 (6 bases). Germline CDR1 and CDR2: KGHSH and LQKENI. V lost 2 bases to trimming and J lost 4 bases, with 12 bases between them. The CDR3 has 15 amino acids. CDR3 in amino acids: CASSPLAGEYNEQFF. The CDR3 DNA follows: TGTGCCAGCTCACCATTGGCAGGGGAGTACAATGAGCAGTTCTTC. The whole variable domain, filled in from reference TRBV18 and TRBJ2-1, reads NAGVMQNPRHLVRRRGQEARLRCSPMKGHSHVYWYRQLPEEGLKFMVYLQKENIIDESGMPKERFSAEFPKEGPSILRIQQVVRGDSAAYFCASSPLAGEYNEQFFGPGTRLTVL.

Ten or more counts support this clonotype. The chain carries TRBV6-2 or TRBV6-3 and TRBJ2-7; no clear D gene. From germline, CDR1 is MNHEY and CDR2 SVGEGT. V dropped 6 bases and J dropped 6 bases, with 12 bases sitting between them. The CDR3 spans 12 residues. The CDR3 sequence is CASSRPLLEQYF. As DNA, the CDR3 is TGTGCCAGCAGCAGACCCCTCCTCGAGCAGTACTTC.

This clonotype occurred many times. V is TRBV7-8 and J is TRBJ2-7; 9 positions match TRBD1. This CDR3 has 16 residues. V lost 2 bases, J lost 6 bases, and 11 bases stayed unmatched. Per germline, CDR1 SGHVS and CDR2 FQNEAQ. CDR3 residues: CASSLRDRVSVREQYF. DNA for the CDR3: TGTGCCAGCAGCTTACGGGACAGGGTATCAGTTCGCGAGCAGTACTTC.

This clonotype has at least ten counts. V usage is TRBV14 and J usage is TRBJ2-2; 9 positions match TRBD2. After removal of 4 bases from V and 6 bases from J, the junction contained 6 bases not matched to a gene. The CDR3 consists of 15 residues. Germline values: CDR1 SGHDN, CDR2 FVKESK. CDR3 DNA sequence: TGTGCCAGCAGCCTCGGCTTAGCGGGGGCCGGGGAGCTGTTTTTT. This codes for CASSLGLAGAGELFF.

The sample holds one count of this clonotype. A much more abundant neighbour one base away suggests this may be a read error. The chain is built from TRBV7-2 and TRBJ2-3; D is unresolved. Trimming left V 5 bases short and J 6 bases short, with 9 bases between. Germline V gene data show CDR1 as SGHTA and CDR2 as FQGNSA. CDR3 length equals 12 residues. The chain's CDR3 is CASSQQDDTQYF. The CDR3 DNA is TGTGCCAGCAGCCAGCAAGATGATACGCAGTATTTT. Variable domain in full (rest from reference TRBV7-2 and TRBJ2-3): GAGVSQSPSNKVTEKGKDVELRCDPISGHTALYWYRQSLGQGLEFLIYFQGNSAPDKSGLPSDRFSAERTGGSVSTLTIQRTQQEDSAVYLCASSQQDDTQYFGPGTRLTVL.

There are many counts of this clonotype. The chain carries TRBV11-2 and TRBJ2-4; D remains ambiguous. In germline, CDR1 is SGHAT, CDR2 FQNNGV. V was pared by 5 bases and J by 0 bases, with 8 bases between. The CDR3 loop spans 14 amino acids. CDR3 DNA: TGTGCCAGCAGCCCACAGATAGCCAAAAACATTCAGTACTTC. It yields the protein CASSPQIAKNIQYF. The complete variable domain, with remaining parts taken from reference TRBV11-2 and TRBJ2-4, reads EAGVAQSPRYKIIEKRQSVAFWCNPISGHATLYWYQQILGQGPKLLIQFQNNGVVDDSQLPKDRFSAERLKGVDSTLKIQPAKLEDSAVYLCASSPQIAKNIQYFGAGTRLSVL.

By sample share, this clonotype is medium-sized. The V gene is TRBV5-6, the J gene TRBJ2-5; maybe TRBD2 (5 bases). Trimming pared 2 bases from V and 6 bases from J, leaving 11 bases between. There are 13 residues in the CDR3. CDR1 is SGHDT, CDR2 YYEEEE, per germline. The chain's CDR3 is CASSFGGQKTQYF. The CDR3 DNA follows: TGTGCCAGCAGCTTTGGCGGGCAAAAGACCCAGTACTTC.